These 5 T cell receptor beta chains originate from one sample sequenced in a study of cytomegalovirus exposure and HLA in healthy donors. The PCR used 60 Vbeta and 13 Jbeta primers. Generated by immunoSEQ multiplex PCR, the TCRdb table keeps only in-frame clones and is missing some. The sample includes some 70,000 clones. Sequencing was carried out using PBMCs. Receptor source: a man aged 40-55 years in good health and CMV-seronegative.

The gene calls are TRBV10-1 and TRBJ2-7, with D possibly being TRBD1 (6 bases). With 0 bases removed from V and 3 bases from J, the gap between germline ends came to 9 bases. There are 14 residues in the CDR3. The germline CDR1 and CDR2 sequences are WNHNN and SYGVQD (reference sequence). Written as DNA, the CDR3 is TGCGCCAGCAGTGAGTCGCAGGGGCGCTACGAGCAGTACTTC. Protein sequence: CASSESQGRYEQYF.

This chain uses TRBV30 with TRBJ2-3, with 8 bases fitting TRBD2. J gave up 0 bases and V 6 bases, and 11 bases lay outside the gene matches. This CDR3 region has 16 residues. Germline lookup yields CDR1 GTSNPN and CDR2 SVGIG (reference sequence). Written as DNA, the CDR3 is TGTGCCTGCCGGGCGGGGGGCAGAACTAGCACAGATACGCAGTATTTT. This translates into CACRAGGRTSTDTQYF.

About this clone: Additional DNA sequences in this sample encode the identical CDR3. The chain has TRBV18 and TRBJ1-5; tentative D call: TRBD1 (6 bases). The V gene lost 10 bases and the J gene lost 1 base, with 29 bases spanning the gap. The CDR3 runs to 19 residues. From germline, CDR1 is KGHSH and CDR2 LQKENI. CDR3 nucleotides: TGTGCCACTCCCCCCGGTCACTCCACAGGGAATATGAGCAATCAGCCCCAGCATTTT. Its translation is CATPPGHSTGNMSNQPQHF.

The rearrangement links TRBV5-1 to TRBJ1-1; D gene ambiguous. Trimming left V 0 bases short and J 3 bases short, with 12 bases between. In germline, CDR1 is SGHRS, CDR2 YFSETQ. The CDR3 runs to 15 residues. This CDR3 reads CASSLVGRKDTEAFF. The CDR3 DNA follows: TGCGCCAGCAGCTTGGTTGGGAGAAAGGACACTGAAGCTTTCTTT.

On this clone: Compared with germline, one end of the junction differs, possibly owing to a read error. The chain combines TRBV7-7 with TRBJ2-3, with TRBD1 identical over 7 bases. The CDR3 runs to 17 residues. Per the germline V gene, CDR1 is SSHAT and CDR2 is FNYEAQ (reference sequence). The DNA of the CDR3 is TGTGCTAGCAGCCCCCGGCGTTTTACAGGGGGCACAGATACGCAGTATTTT. Amino acid sequence: CASSPRRFTGGTDTQYF.